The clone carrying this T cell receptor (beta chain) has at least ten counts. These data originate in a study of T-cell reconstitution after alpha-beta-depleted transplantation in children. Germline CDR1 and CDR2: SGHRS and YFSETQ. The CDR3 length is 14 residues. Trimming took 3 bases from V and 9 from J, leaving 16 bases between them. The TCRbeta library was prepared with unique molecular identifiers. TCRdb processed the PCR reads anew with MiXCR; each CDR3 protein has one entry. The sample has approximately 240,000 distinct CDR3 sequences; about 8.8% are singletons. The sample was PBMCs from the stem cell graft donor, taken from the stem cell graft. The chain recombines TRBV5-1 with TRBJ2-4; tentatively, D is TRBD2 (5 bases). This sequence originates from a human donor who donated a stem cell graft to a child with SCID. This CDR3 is CASSSTYEGSIQYF. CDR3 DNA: TGCGCCAGCAGCTCTACTTACGAAGGGAGCATTCAGTACTTC.